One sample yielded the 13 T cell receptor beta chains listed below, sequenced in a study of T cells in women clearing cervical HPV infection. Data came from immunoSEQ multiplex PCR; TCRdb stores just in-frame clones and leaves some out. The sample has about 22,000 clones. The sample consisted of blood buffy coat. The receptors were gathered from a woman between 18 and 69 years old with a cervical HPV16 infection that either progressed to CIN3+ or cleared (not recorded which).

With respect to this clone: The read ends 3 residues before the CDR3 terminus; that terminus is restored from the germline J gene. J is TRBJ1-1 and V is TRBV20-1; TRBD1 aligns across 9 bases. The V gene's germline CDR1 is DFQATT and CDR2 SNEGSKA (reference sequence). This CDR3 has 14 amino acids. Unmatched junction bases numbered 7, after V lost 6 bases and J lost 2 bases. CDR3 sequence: CSAPRTGVNTEAFF. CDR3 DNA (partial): TGCAGTGCCCCGCGGACAGGGGTTAACACTGAA.

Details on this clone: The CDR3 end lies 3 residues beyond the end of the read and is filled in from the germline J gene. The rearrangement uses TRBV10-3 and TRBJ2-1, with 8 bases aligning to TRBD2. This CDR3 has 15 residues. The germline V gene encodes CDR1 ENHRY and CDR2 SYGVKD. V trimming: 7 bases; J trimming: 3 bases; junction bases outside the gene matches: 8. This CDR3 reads CAIKAAGGVYNEQFF. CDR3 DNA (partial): TGTGCCATCAAGGCGGCGGGGGGCGTCTACAATGAG.

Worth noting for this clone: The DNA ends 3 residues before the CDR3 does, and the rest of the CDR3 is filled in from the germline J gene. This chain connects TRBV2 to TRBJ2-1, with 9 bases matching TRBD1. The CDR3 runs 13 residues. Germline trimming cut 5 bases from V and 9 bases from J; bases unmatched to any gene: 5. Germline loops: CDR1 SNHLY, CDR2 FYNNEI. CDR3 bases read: TGTGCCAGCAGTAGACAGGGGGGTGGTGAG. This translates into CASSRQGGGE. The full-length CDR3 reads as CASSRQGGGEQFF.

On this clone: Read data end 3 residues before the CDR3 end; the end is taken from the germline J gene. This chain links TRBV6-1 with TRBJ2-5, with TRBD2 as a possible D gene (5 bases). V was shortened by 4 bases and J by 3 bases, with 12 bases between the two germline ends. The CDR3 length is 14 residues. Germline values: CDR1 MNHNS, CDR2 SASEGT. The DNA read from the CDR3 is TGTGCCAGCAGTGGACTATACTCAAAAGAGACC. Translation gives CASSGLYSKET. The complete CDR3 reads CASSGLYSKETQYF.

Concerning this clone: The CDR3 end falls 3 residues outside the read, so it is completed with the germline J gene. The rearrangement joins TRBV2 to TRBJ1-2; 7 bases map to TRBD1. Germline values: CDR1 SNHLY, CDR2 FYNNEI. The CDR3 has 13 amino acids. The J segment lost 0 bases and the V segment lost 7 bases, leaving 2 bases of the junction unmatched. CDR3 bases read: TGTGCCAGCAAGACAGGGCCTAACTATGGC. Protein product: CASKTGPNYG. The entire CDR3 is CASKTGPNYGYTF.

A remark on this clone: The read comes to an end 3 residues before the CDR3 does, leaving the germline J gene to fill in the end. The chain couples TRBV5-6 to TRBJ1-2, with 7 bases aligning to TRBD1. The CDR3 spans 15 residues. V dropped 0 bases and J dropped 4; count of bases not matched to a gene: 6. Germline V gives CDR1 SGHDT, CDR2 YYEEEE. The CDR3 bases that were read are TGTGCCAGCAGCTTGGATCAGGGGGAGGGCTATGGC. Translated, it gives CASSLDQGEGYG. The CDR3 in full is CASSLDQGEGYGYTF.

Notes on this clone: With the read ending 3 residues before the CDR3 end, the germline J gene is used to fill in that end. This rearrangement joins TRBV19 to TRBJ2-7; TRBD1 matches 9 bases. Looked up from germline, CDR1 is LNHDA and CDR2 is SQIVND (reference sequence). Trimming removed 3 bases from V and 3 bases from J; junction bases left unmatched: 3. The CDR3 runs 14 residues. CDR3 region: CASSMTGGIYEQYF. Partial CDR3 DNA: TGTGCCAGTAGTATGACAGGGGGGATCTACGAG.

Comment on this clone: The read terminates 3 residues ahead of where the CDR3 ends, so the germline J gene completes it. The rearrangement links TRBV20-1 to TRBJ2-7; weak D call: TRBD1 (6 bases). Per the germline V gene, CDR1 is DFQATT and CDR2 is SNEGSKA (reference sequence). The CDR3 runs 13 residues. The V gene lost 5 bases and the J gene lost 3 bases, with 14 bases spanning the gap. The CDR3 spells CSARSGAIYEQYF. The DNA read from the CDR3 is TGCAGTGCTCGATCAGGGGCGATCTACGAG.

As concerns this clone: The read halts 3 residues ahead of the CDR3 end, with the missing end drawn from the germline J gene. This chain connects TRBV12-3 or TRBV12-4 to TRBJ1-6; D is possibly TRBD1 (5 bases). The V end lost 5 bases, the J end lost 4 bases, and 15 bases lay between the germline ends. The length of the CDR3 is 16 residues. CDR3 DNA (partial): TGTGCCAGCAGTCCGGGACTCGGTCGGTATAATTCACCC. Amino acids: CASSPGLGRYNSP. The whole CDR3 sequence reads CASSPGLGRYNSPLHF.

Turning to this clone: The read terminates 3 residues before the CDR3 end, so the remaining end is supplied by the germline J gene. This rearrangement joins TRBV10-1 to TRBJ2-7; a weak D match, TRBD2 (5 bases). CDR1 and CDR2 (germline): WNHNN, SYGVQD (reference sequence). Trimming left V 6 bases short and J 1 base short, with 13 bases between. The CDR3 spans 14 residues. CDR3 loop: CASSPSGESYEQYF. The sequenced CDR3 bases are TGCGCCAGCAGCCCCTCCGGGGAATCCTACGAG.

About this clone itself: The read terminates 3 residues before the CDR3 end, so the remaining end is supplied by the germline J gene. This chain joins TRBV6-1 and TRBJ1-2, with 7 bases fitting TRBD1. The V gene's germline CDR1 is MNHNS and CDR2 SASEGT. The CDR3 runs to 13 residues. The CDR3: CASSETGRQGYTF. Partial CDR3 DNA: TGTGCCAGCAGTGAGACAGGGCGTCAAGGC.

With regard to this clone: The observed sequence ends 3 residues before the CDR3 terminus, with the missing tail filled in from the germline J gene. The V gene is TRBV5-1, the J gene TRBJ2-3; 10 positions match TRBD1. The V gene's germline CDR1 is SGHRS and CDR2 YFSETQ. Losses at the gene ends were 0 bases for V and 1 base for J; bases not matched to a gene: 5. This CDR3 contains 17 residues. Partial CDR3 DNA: TGCGCCAGCAGCTTGGGTTCCGGGACAGGGGGCACAGATACG. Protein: CASSLGSGTGGTDT. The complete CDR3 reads CASSLGSGTGGTDTQYF.

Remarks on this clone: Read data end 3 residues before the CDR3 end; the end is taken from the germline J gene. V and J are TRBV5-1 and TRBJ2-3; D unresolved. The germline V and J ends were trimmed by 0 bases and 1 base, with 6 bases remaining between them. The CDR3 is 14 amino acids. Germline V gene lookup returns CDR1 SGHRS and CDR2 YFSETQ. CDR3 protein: CASSLAYGTDTQYF. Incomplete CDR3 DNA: TGCGCCAGCAGCTTGGCCTACGGCACAGATACG. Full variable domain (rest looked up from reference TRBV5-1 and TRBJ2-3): KAGVTQTPRYLIKTRGQQVTLSCSPISGHRSVSWYQQTPGQGLQFLFEYFSETQRNKGNFPGRFSGRQFSNSRSEMNVSTLELGDSALYLCASSLAYGTDTQYFGPGTRLTVL.